The next 30 T cell receptor beta chains were all read from a single sample in a study of T-cell memory formation after mild COVID-19. TCRdb fed the 5' RACE reads into MiXCR, producing one record per CDR3 protein. The sample includes some 600,000 distinct CDR3 sequences, around a sixth of them seen just once. What was sequenced was PBMCs or a T cell subset sorted from them (not recorded which). Receptors were obtained from an adult woman who had mild COVID-19 (a few samples of this study predate the infection). Cell type and time point are not known.

This clonotype was detected a few times. CDR3 nucleotides: TGTGCCAGCTCACCTGGAACGCGACTAGCCGCCCGGGAGTATTTT. Translated: CASSPGTRLAAREYF. The chain recombines TRBV18 with TRBJ2-3, with 7 bases matching TRBD2. V lost 3 bases to trimming and J lost 13 bases; unmatched junction nucleotides: 16. Germline values: CDR1 KGHSH, CDR2 LQKENI. This CDR3 is 15 amino acids long.

The chain combines TRBV9 with TRBJ2-7; maybe TRBD2 (5 bases). The length of the CDR3 is 16 residues. CDR1 SGDLS and CDR2 YYNGEE come from the germline V gene. V was cut by 4 bases and J by 3 bases, with 20 bases left in between. The CDR3 protein is CASSPQSVTGDYEQYF. The CDR3 nucleotides are TGTGCCAGCAGCCCCCAATCCGTTACCGGGGACTACGAGCAGTACTTC.

V gene TRBV9 combines with J gene TRBJ1-2; 7 bases are a match to TRBD1. Trimming at V came to 0 bases and at J to 0 bases, leaving 5 bases not matched to a gene. The length of the CDR3 is 16 residues. Germline values: CDR1 SGDLS, CDR2 YYNGEE. This CDR3 is CASSVADTGANYGYTF. The CDR3 DNA reads as TGTGCCAGCAGCGTAGCTGACACAGGGGCTAACTATGGCTACACCTTC.

The V call is TRBV15, the J call TRBJ2-3, with 7 nucleotides matching TRBD2. Germline V CDR1 and CDR2: LNHNV, YYDKDF (reference sequence). The V segment lost 5 bases and the J segment 2 bases; nucleotides outside the gene matches: 7. CDR3 length: 15 amino acids. The CDR3 protein is CATSEGLSHTDTQYF. The DNA of the CDR3 is TGTGCCACCAGCGAGGGACTAAGCCACACAGATACGCAGTATTTT. Full variable domain (missing parts from reference TRBV15 and TRBJ2-3): DAMVIQNPRYQVTQFGKPVTLSCSQTLNHNVMYWYQQKSSQAPKLLFHYYDKDFNNEADTPDNFQSRRPNTSFCFLDIRSPGLGDTAMYLCATSEGLSHTDTQYFGPGTRLTVL.

This sequence joins TRBV5-1 and TRBJ2-1, with 10 positions matching TRBD2. CDR3 length equals 16 residues. Germline CDR1 is SGHRS and CDR2 is YFSETQ. Losses at the gene ends were 3 bases for V and 4 bases for J; bases not matched to a gene: 7. The CDR3 DNA reads as TGCGCCAGCAGCTCTCTTCCTAGCGGGGGATACAATGAGCAGTTCTTC. It codes for CASSSLPSGGYNEQFF. Full variable domain (outside the CDR3, taken from reference TRBV5-1 and TRBJ2-1): KAGVTQTPRYLIKTRGQQVTLSCSPISGHRSVSWYQQTPGQGLQFLFEYFSETQRNKGNFPGRFSGRQFSNSRSEMNVSTLELGDSALYLCASSSLPSGGYNEQFFGPGTRLTVL.

The V call is TRBV7-6, the J call TRBJ2-1; D gene ambiguous. V lost 2 bases, J lost 5 bases, and 7 bases lay in between. Per germline, CDR1 SGHVS and CDR2 FNYEAQ. This CDR3 has 13 residues. In DNA, the CDR3 is TGTGCCAGCAGCTTAATATCTAACAATGAGCAGTTCTTC. This encodes CASSLISNNEQFF.

This chain links TRBV3-1 with TRBJ2-7; 13 nucleotides agree with TRBD2. Trimming cost V 5 bases and J 10 bases; bases outside gene matches: 11. The germline gives CDR1 LGHDT, CDR2 YNNKEL (reference sequence). The length of the CDR3 is 15 residues. The CDR3, as DNA: TGTGCCAGCAGCGCCGTGGGACTAGCGGGACCTAAACAGTACTTC. Amino acids: CASSAVGLAGPKQYF.

This clonotype was detected a few times. The genes are TRBV7-9 and TRBJ2-3, with 9 bases identical to TRBD2. CDR1 and CDR2 (germline): SEHNR, FQNEAQ (reference sequence). The CDR3 has 16 residues. V trimming: 4 bases; J trimming: 1 base; junction bases outside the gene matches: 6. The CDR3 bases are TGTGCCAGCAGCTCCCCGACTAGCGGTCGCACAGATACGCAGTATTTT. The encoded protein is CASSSPTSGRTDTQYF.

This clonotype was seen only a few times. The chain carries TRBV6-2 or TRBV6-3 and TRBJ2-2; D perhaps matches TRBD1 (5 bases). V dropped 5 bases and J dropped 6 bases, with 10 bases sitting between them. The CDR3 spans 13 residues. Per the germline V gene, CDR1 is MNHEY and CDR2 is SVGEGT. The DNA of the CDR3 is TGTGCCAGCAGTAGGTCACAGGCCGGGGAGCTGTTTTTT. The encoded protein is CASSRSQAGELFF.

This clonotype was detected ten times or more. The CDR3 spells CASSFDRGYYNEQFF. The CDR3 nucleotides are TGTGCCAGCAGCTTTGACAGGGGGTACTACAATGAGCAGTTCTTC. J is TRBJ2-1 and V is TRBV7-8; 9 bases are shared with TRBD1. Germline CDR1 reads SGHVS; CDR2 reads FQNEAQ. The V gene end was trimmed by 3 bases and the J gene end by 3 bases; junction bases not matched to a gene: 3. The CDR3 extends over 15 amino acids.

This clonotype showed up just a few times. One end of the junction does not line up with germline, which may come from a read error. Here the CDR3 DNA reads TGTGCCAGCAGTTTAGGTGGAGGGAATGGGCAGTTCTTC. Translated, it gives CASSLGGGNGQFF. The chain couples TRBV12-3 or TRBV12-4 to TRBJ2-1, with D tentatively TRBD2 (6 bases). The CDR3 loop spans 13 amino acids.

The sample holds a few counts of this clonotype. V gene TRBV12-3 or TRBV12-4 combines with J gene TRBJ1-1; 8 nucleotides agree with TRBD1. The junction had 4 bases not matched to a gene; V was cut back by 4 bases and J by 0 bases. The CDR3 length is 15 residues. The DNA of the CDR3 is TGTGCCAGCAGTTCTCAGGGGGCGCTGAACACTGAAGCTTTCTTT. Protein product: CASSSQGALNTEAFF.

This clonotype was picked up a small number of times. J is TRBJ2-1 and V is TRBV24-1; no clear D. Germline V gene lookup returns CDR1 KGHDR and CDR2 SFDVKD. The V gene lost 5 bases and the J gene lost 2 bases, with 12 bases spanning the gap. The CDR3 has 15 amino acids. CDR3 sequence reads: CATSASPNPYNEQFF. In nucleotides, the CDR3 is TGTGCCACCAGTGCGTCCCCCAACCCCTACAATGAGCAGTTCTTC.

The chain recombines TRBV7-3 with TRBJ2-2, with D possibly matching TRBD2 (5 bases). Germline CDR1 and CDR2: SGHTA and FQGTGA. The CDR3 consists of 13 residues. Trimming pared 3 bases from V and 7 bases from J, leaving 9 bases between. CDR3: CASSFGAVGELFF. For the CDR3, the DNA is TGTGCCAGCAGCTTCGGAGCGGTCGGGGAGCTGTTTTTT. Variable domain in full (rest from reference TRBV7-3 and TRBJ2-2): GAGVSQTPSNKVTEKGKYVELRCDPISGHTALYWYRQSLGQGPEFLIYFQGTGAADDSGLPNDRFFAVRPEGSVSTLKIQRTERGDSAVYLCASSFGAVGELFFGEGSRLTVL.

The rearrangement uses TRBV30 and TRBJ2-7; D may be TRBD1 (6 bases). In germline, CDR1 is GTSNPN, CDR2 SVGIG (reference sequence). Trimming left V 0 bases short and J 3 bases short, with 12 bases between. The CDR3 has 14 amino acids. The CDR3 nucleotides read TGTGCCTGGAGTGTACTTGGGGGCTACTACGAGCAGTACTTC. Residues: CAWSVLGGYYEQYF.

This clonotype appeared a few times. This chain connects TRBV12-3 or TRBV12-4 to TRBJ1-1; maybe TRBD1 (6 bases). The CDR3 is 15 residues long. The V and J ends lost 7 bases and 4 bases respectively, with 19 bases between them. CDR3 region: CASNPPGARGTEAFF. DNA for the CDR3: TGTGCCAGCAATCCCCCGGGGGCACGGGGCACTGAAGCTTTCTTT.

The V gene is TRBV20-1, the J gene TRBJ2-5, with 8 bases identical to TRBD2. CDR3 size: 14 residues. The V gene end was trimmed by 6 bases and the J gene end by 5 bases; junction bases not matched to a gene: 11. Germline-derived CDR1 and CDR2 are DFQATT and SNEGSKA (reference sequence). CDR3: CSAKGGRKWETQYF. As DNA, the CDR3 is TGCAGTGCCAAGGGCGGGAGGAAGTGGGAGACCCAGTACTTC.

V gene TRBV19 combines with J gene TRBJ1-2; unclear D gene. Trimming pared 3 bases from V and 8 bases from J, leaving 10 bases between. Germline V gives CDR1 LNHDA, CDR2 SQIVND (reference sequence). The CDR3 runs to 12 residues. CDR3 sequence: CASSITGSGYTF. The CDR3 DNA follows: TGTGCCAGTAGTATCACGGGGTCCGGCTACACCTTC.

This clonotype was detected a few times. V and J are TRBV7-3 and TRBJ2-2, with no clear D. Germline V gives CDR1 SGHTA, CDR2 FQGTGA. V was cut by 4 bases and J by 1 base, with 13 bases left in between. This CDR3 is built from 16 residues. The CDR3 DNA sequence: TGTGCCAGCAGCTCCCCGGCGTGGGGGAACACCGGGGAGCTGTTTTTT. Its protein is CASSSPAWGNTGELFF.

The chain employs TRBV19 and TRBJ1-1, with TRBD1 as a possible D gene (5 bases). Trimming removed 3 bases at V and 8 bases at J, with 10 bases between. The CDR3 runs 12 residues. Per germline, CDR1 LNHDA and CDR2 SQIVND (reference sequence). This CDR3 is CASSITGLEAFF. The CDR3 region has the DNA TGTGCCAGTAGTATCACAGGACTCGAAGCTTTCTTT.

V usage is TRBV12-3 or TRBV12-4 and J usage is TRBJ2-7, with 12 bases identical to TRBD2. The V gene end was trimmed by 5 bases and the J gene end by 5 bases; junction bases not matched to a gene: 4. The CDR3 loop spans 14 amino acids. CDR3 nucleotide sequence: TGTGCCAGCAGTCTGCGGACTAGCGGGAACGAGCAGTACTTC. This sequence encodes CASSLRTSGNEQYF.

This clonotype was detected a few times. This sequence joins TRBV3-1 and TRBJ2-7, with D unresolved. CDR3 length: 16 amino acids. Between the trimmed V and J ends, which lost 0 bases and 5 bases, there was a span of 17 bases. Per germline, CDR1 LGHDT and CDR2 YNNKEL (reference sequence). The CDR3 loop is CASSQEYGSGAHEQYF. CDR3 DNA: TGTGCCAGCAGCCAAGAATATGGGTCAGGTGCCCACGAGCAGTACTTC.

This clonotype was picked up a small number of times. As DNA, the CDR3 is TGTGCCAGCACCGTCCTAGGTGAAAAACTGTTTTTT. It specifies CASTVLGEKLFF. The chain joins TRBV7-2 to TRBJ1-4; D gene ambiguous. CDR3 size: 12 residues. Germline V gene lookup returns CDR1 SGHTA and CDR2 FQGNSA. The V and J ends lost 7 bases and 7 bases respectively, with 10 bases between them.

The chain recombines TRBV5-1 with TRBJ2-2; no firm D call. The germline V and J ends were trimmed by 2 bases and 1 base, with 9 bases remaining between them. Germline CDR1 is SGHRS and CDR2 is YFSETQ. This CDR3 spans 15 amino acids. CDR3 region: CASSFDAVNTGELFF. Here the CDR3 DNA reads TGCGCCAGCAGCTTTGACGCGGTGAACACCGGGGAGCTGTTTTTT. The whole variable domain, filled in from reference TRBV5-1 and TRBJ2-2, reads KAGVTQTPRYLIKTRGQQVTLSCSPISGHRSVSWYQQTPGQGLQFLFEYFSETQRNKGNFPGRFSGRQFSNSRSEMNVSTLELGDSALYLCASSFDAVNTGELFFGEGSRLTVL.

At least ten counts were recorded for this clonotype. J is TRBJ2-5 and V is TRBV24-1, with D possibly TRBD2 on 6 matching bases. Per the germline V gene, CDR1 is KGHDR and CDR2 is SFDVKD. The CDR3 contains 15 residues. With 3 bases removed from V and 0 bases from J, the gap between germline ends came to 10 bases. The CDR3 DNA follows: TGTGCCACCAGTGATGAACGGACTAACCAAGAGACCCAGTACTTC. Translated: CATSDERTNQETQYF.

This clonotype appeared many times. The gene calls are TRBV6-6 and TRBJ1-2; no clear D gene. Germline CDR1 MNHNY, CDR2 SVGAGI (reference sequence). The CDR3 has 12 residues. V was trimmed by 5 bases and J by 5 bases, leaving 9 bases between them. CDR3 residues: CASSPVGYGYTF. DNA of the CDR3: TGTGCCAGCAGTCCTGTAGGTTATGGCTACACCTTC.

This sequence joins TRBV3-1 and TRBJ1-2, with D perhaps matching TRBD1 (6 bases). V lost 1 base and J 8 bases, leaving 17 bases between the germline ends. CDR3 size: 15 residues. CDR1 and CDR2 (germline): LGHDT, YNNKEL (reference sequence). The CDR3 is CASSQGERTAFGYTF. The CDR3 coding sequence is TGTGCCAGCAGCCAAGGAGAACGGACAGCGTTCGGCTACACCTTC.

This clonotype was seen a few times. The chain carries TRBV12-3 or TRBV12-4 and TRBJ2-1, with 11 positions matching TRBD2. The CDR3 covers 15 residues. V shed 8 bases, J shed 2 bases, and the junction held 5 bases outside the gene matches. CDR3 in amino acids: CASCIAGGPYNEQFF. DNA of the CDR3: TGTGCCAGCTGTATAGCGGGGGGGCCCTACAATGAGCAGTTCTTC.

The chain employs TRBV6-2 or TRBV6-3 and TRBJ1-1; D may be TRBD1 (5 bases). V lost 4 bases and J 0 bases, leaving 9 bases between the germline ends. This CDR3 spans 14 amino acids. CDR1 is MNHEY, CDR2 SVGEGT, per germline. The CDR3 coding sequence is TGTGCCAGCAGTTCTCTAGGGGTGAACACTGAAGCTTTCTTT. Its protein product is CASSSLGVNTEAFF.

In this sample, this clonotype turned up a few times. For the CDR3, the DNA is TGTGCCAGCAGCTTAAGTTCGGGGCCTGGGGACTATGGCTACACCTTC. This encodes CASSLSSGPGDYGYTF. V is TRBV13 and J is TRBJ1-2, with TRBD1 as a possible D gene (5 bases). CDR1 is PRHDT and CDR2 is FYEKMQ in the germline V gene (reference sequence). V lost 2 bases, J lost 3 bases, and 16 bases lay in between. There are 16 residues in the CDR3.